These 25 T cell receptor beta chains were sequenced from one sample in a study of T cell repertoires in cytomegalovirus infection. TCRdb independently ran MiXCR on the reads; one entry per CDR3 protein. The data contain 70,000 to 95,000 distinct CDR3 sequences, less than 30% of them singletons. These receptors' targets are unknown. Material: CD8+ T cells from cultured PBMCs, obtained from culture after CMV antigen stimulation. These receptor sequences come from a human donor in good health (CMV status not recorded). Some clones in this sample may be carry-over from other donors' samples.

This clonotype occurred a few times. The rearrangement links TRBV27 to TRBJ2-2; D remains ambiguous. The CDR3 runs to 12 residues. V lost 4 bases, J lost 6 bases, and 6 bases lay in between. Germline values: CDR1 MNHEY, CDR2 SMNVEV (reference sequence). In nucleotides, the CDR3 is TGTGCCAGCAGTTCTCCACCCGGGGAGCTGTTTTTT. Residues: CASSSPPGELFF.

The chain employs TRBV6-5 and TRBJ2-5; D is unclear. V was trimmed by 4 bases and J by 2 bases, leaving 11 bases between them. Germline V gene lookup returns CDR1 MNHEY and CDR2 SVGAGI. The CDR3 is made up of 14 amino acids. The DNA of the CDR3 is TGTGCCAGCAGTTCAACGGTATCGCAAGAGACCCAGTACTTC. The encoded protein is CASSSTVSQETQYF.

The chain has TRBV12-3 or TRBV12-4 and TRBJ1-2; 7 bases align to TRBD1. Unmatched junction bases numbered 15, after V lost 5 bases and J lost 6 bases. The CDR3 sequence is 16 residues long. CDR3 nucleotide sequence: TGTGCCAGCAGTAGGGGGCTGGACTCCCTCGGGCATGGCTACACCTTC. Amino acids: CASSRGLDSLGHGYTF.

V gene TRBV5-6 combines with J gene TRBJ2-7; TRBD1 is a possible D gene (5 bases). The CDR3 is 15 residues long. V was shortened by 4 bases and J by 0 bases, with 14 bases between the two germline ends. Germline V gene lookup returns CDR1 SGHDT and CDR2 YYEEEE. The CDR3 sequence: CASSKTGSPSYEQYF. CDR3 DNA: TGTGCCAGCAGCAAAACAGGATCACCCTCCTACGAGCAGTACTTC.

This clonotype appeared a few times. The chain employs TRBV7-6 and TRBJ2-3; D unresolved. V gave up 5 bases and J gave up 6 bases, with 15 bases separating them. The germline V gene has CDR1 SGHVS and CDR2 FNYEAQ. The CDR3 covers 14 residues. The chain's CDR3 is CASSPTRGVDTQYF. The CDR3 bases are TGTGCCAGCAGCCCGACCCGTGGCGTCGATACGCAGTATTTT.

This clonotype was seen many times. This chain links TRBV7-2 with TRBJ2-1, with D hard to call. The CDR3 covers 15 residues. The V and J ends lost 4 bases and 0 bases respectively, with 10 bases between them. Germline V gives CDR1 SGHTA, CDR2 FQGNSA. The CDR3 bases are TGTGCCAGCAGCTCCGGCCTCAGCTCCTACAATGAGCAGTTCTTC. Its translation: CASSSGLSSYNEQFF.

The V call is TRBV4-1, the J call TRBJ2-1; D unresolved. The CDR3 length is 14 residues. CDR1 and CDR2 from the germline V gene are MGHRA and YSYEKL. The ends were cut back, 0 bases at V and 3 bases at J, with 6 bases in the middle. The CDR3 nucleotides are TGCGCCAGCAGCCAAGACTTCATCTACAATGAGCAGTTCTTC. It translates to CASSQDFIYNEQFF.

This clonotype has just a few counts. V is TRBV6-8 and J is TRBJ1-2; D call uncertain. V lost 0 bases and J lost 6, with 14 bases in between. Germline V lookup: CDR1 MNHGY, CDR2 SAAAGT. CDR3 size: 15 residues. DNA for the CDR3: TGTGCCAGCAGTTACTCGATAACCGGGCTGGATGGCTACACCTTC. Protein product: CASSYSITGLDGYTF.

The V call is TRBV20-1, the J call TRBJ2-1; TRBD2 matches at 7 bases. J lost 7 bases, V lost 5 bases, and 11 bases had no gene match. The CDR3 loop spans 14 amino acids. The germline CDR1 and CDR2 sequences are DFQATT and SNEGSKA (reference sequence). CDR3 bases: TGCAGTGCTCACTCAGCGGGGACGATAAATGAGCAGTTCTTC. Its translation is CSAHSAGTINEQFF.

The table lists this clonotype with many counts. This chain uses TRBV4-1 with TRBJ2-1, with a weak D call TRBD2 (6 bases). V was cut by 3 bases and J by 5 bases, with 8 bases left in between. The germline V gene encodes CDR1 MGHRA and CDR2 YSYEKL. The CDR3 is 13 residues long. CDR3 nucleotides: TGCGCCAGCAGCCATAGCGGAAACAATGAGCAGTTCTTC. This codes for CASSHSGNNEQFF.

V gene TRBV7-9 combines with J gene TRBJ2-2; D is possibly TRBD1 (6 bases). Germline V gene lookup returns CDR1 SEHNR and CDR2 FQNEAQ (reference sequence). Trimming left V 0 bases short and J 5 bases short, with 13 bases between. This CDR3 is built from 16 residues. In DNA form, the CDR3 reads TGTGCCAGCAGCTTAGCGTCCACTACAGGGACCGGGGAGCTGTTTTTT. Translated, it gives CASSLASTTGTGELFF.

This chain links TRBV24-1 with TRBJ1-2; the D gene is possibly TRBD1 (5 bases). The CDR3 covers 12 residues. CDR1 KGHDR and CDR2 SFDVKD come from the germline V gene. V lost 7 bases to trimming and J lost 6 bases, with 11 bases between them. CDR3 DNA sequence: TGTGCCACCAGCGCAGGGATCGATGGCTACACCTTC. It is translated as CATSAGIDGYTF.

This clonotype was seen more than once but under ten times. V gene TRBV24-1 combines with J gene TRBJ2-2; 9 positions match TRBD1. This CDR3 contains 15 residues. The J segment lost 3 bases and the V segment lost 5 bases, leaving 3 bases of the junction unmatched. Germline CDR1 reads KGHDR; CDR2 reads SFDVKD. CDR3 amino acids: CATSGGDRDTGELFF. The CDR3 DNA reads TGTGCCACCAGTGGGGGGGACAGGGACACCGGGGAGCTGTTTTTT.

The V gene is TRBV15, the J gene TRBJ2-3, with a tentative D call TRBD2 (7 bases). The CDR3 spans 18 residues. V was pared by 0 bases and J by 6 bases, with 22 bases between. In germline, CDR1 is LNHNV, CDR2 YYDKDF (reference sequence). The CDR3 bases are TGTGCCACCAGCAGAGATTGGGTAGAGGGGAGGGGGTGGGATACGCAGTATTTT. Amino acids: CATSRDWVEGRGWDTQYF.

There are many counts of this clonotype. The chain is built from TRBV4-1 and TRBJ1-6, with a tentative D call TRBD1 (6 bases). Per germline, CDR1 MGHRA and CDR2 YSYEKL. V was cut by 5 bases and J by 0 bases, with 14 bases left in between. The length of the CDR3 is 17 residues. The CDR3 DNA sequence: TGCGCCAGCAGCACCCGACAGGAACCCTCCTATAATTCACCCCTCCACTTT. Its protein is CASSTRQEPSYNSPLHF.

This clonotype was seen ten or more times. The V call is TRBV4-1, the J call TRBJ1-1; possibly TRBD1 for D (6 bases). Trimming took 3 bases from V and 0 from J, leaving 17 bases between them. Looked up from germline, CDR1 is MGHRA and CDR2 is YSYEKL. The CDR3 is 17 residues long. In nucleotides, the CDR3 is TGCGCCAGCAGCCATTCGCAGGGGAGTATTATGAACACTGAAGCTTTCTTT. Its protein product is CASSHSQGSIMNTEAFF.

This clonotype has only a few counts. This CDR3 reads CASSLFAGVRDTQYF. CDR3 bases: TGTGCCAGCAGTTTATTTGCCGGGGTCCGTGATACGCAGTATTTT. The chain carries TRBV28 and TRBJ2-3; D perhaps matches TRBD2 (5 bases). Germline-derived CDR1 and CDR2 are MDHEN and SYDVKM. Trimming pared 1 base from V and 6 bases from J, leaving 14 bases between. This CDR3 contains 15 residues.

This clonotype has a handful of counts. The chain couples TRBV6-2 or TRBV6-3 to TRBJ2-7; tentatively, D is TRBD1 or TRBD2 (5 bases each). This CDR3 has 15 amino acids. Germline CDR1 and CDR2: MNHEY and SVGEGT. Trimming took off 4 bases at V and 1 base at J, with 14 bases between the two ends. DNA of the CDR3: TGTGCCAGCAGTTCCGTGAGGGGTGGGTCCTACGAGCAGTACTTC. Protein: CASSSVRGGSYEQYF.

V is TRBV4-1 and J is TRBJ1-5; D ambiguous. The CDR3 covers 15 residues. V was trimmed by 1 base and J by 9 bases, leaving 16 bases between them. Germline V lookup: CDR1 MGHRA, CDR2 YSYEKL. CDR3 coding DNA: TGCGCCAGCAGCCAAGCCACACACGAGCTGGGGCCCCAGCATTTT. Its translation is CASSQATHELGPQHF.

This chain connects TRBV15 to TRBJ2-7, with 9 nucleotides matching TRBD1. The ends lost 0 bases at V and 6 bases at J; junction bases unmatched: 12. The CDR3 is made up of 17 amino acids. Germline V CDR1 and CDR2: LNHNV, YYDKDF (reference sequence). The CDR3 nucleotides are TGTGCCACCAGCAGAGATCGATTCGGGACAGGGCCTTCCGAGCAGTACTTC. This sequence encodes CATSRDRFGTGPSEQYF.

This clonotype was found a few times. The chain combines TRBV11-1 with TRBJ2-2, with D possibly TRBD1 on 5 matching bases. Germline V CDR1 and CDR2: SGHAT, FQDESV (reference sequence). This CDR3 has 14 amino acids. With 5 bases removed from V and 2 bases from J, the gap between germline ends came to 9 bases. The CDR3: CASSGHFNTGELFF. DNA of the CDR3: TGTGCCAGCAGCGGACACTTTAACACCGGGGAGCTGTTTTTT.

This clonotype was counted between two and nine times. CDR3 residues: CAISDTRGTETQYF. DNA for the CDR3: TGTGCCATCAGTGATACTAGGGGAACAGAGACCCAGTACTTC. The V and J genes are TRBV10-3 and TRBJ2-5, with D tentatively TRBD1 or TRBD2 (5 bases each). The CDR3 spans 14 residues. The ends were cut back, 3 bases at V and 4 bases at J, with 12 bases in the middle. CDR1 ENHRY and CDR2 SYGVKD come from the germline V gene.

This clonotype was seen a handful of times. V usage is TRBV2 and J usage is TRBJ2-1; D may be TRBD2 (5 bases). CDR3 length equals 15 residues. V was cut by 3 bases and J by 2 bases, with 11 bases left in between. Per germline, CDR1 SNHLY and CDR2 FYNNEI. CDR3 nucleotide sequence: TGTGCCAGCAGTGATGCGGGCCCCACCTACAATGAGCAGTTCTTC. It translates to CASSDAGPTYNEQFF.

This clonotype was observed many times. The chain is built from TRBV7-9 and TRBJ1-4, with D possibly being TRBD1 (6 bases). The CDR3 length is 16 residues. Trimming shortened V by 5 bases and J by 0 bases, and 13 bases separated the two germline ends. CDR1 SEHNR and CDR2 FQNEAQ come from the germline V gene (reference sequence). CDR3 sequence: CASSTVRQATNEKLFF. The CDR3 nucleotides read TGTGCCAGCAGCACAGTCCGACAGGCAACTAATGAAAAACTGTTTTTT.

In regard to this clonotype: Since a much larger clone is just one base distant, this may be a read error. This chain joins TRBV7-3 and TRBJ2-5, with TRBD1 as a possible D gene (6 bases). CDR1 and CDR2 from the germline V gene are SGHTA and FQGTGA. The CDR3 has 14 residues. V was shortened by 6 bases and J by 4 bases, with 15 bases between the two germline ends. The CDR3 loop is CASRLSGAGETQYF. For the CDR3, the DNA is TGTGCCAGCAGGTTATCAGGGGCGGGAGAGACCCAGTACTTC.